These T cell receptor beta chains were read from a single sample in a study of OX40 agonist ivuxolimab in advanced cancers. Measured with immunoSEQ multiplex PCR; TCRdb has only the in-frame clones, and not every one. The table has some 100,000 clones, 80% to 85% seen once. The sample in question was CD4+ or CD8+ T cells sorted from blood, obtained in a trial of the OX40 agonist ivuxolimab. The receptors originated from an adult with an advanced solid tumor such as melanoma, head and neck, liver or kidney cancer. Each CDR3 is given with its conserved first and last residue. A D gene is named only where the DNA matches it firmly. Some rows have no size entry. The others give once, few or many, or a class for an expanded clone.

cdr3_aa: CASSRQGVGYTF
cdr3_nt: TGTGCCAGTAGTCGGCAGGGTGTTGGCTACACCTTC
j_call: TRBJ1-2
d_call: NA
clone_size: NA
v_call: TRBV19

cdr3_aa: CASSPIDGVGQPQHF
cdr3_nt: TGTGCCAGCTCACCCATAGATGGGGTGGGCCAGCCCCAGCATTTT
j_call: TRBJ1-5
d_call: NA
clone_size: NA
v_call: TRBV18

cdr3_aa: CASSLTGGQPQHF
cdr3_nt: TGTGCCAGCAGCTTAACAGGGGGACAGCCCCAGCATTTT
j_call: TRBJ1-5
d_call: TRBD1
clone_size: NA
v_call: TRBV7-2

cdr3_aa: CASSPIGSGVSLKNIQYF
cdr3_nt: TGTGCCAGCAGCCCTATCGGTAGCGGGGTAAGCCTCAAAAACATTCAGTACTTC
j_call: TRBJ2-4
d_call: TRBD2
clone_size: NA
v_call: TRBV7-2

cdr3_aa: CASSREGYNSPLHF
cdr3_nt: TGTGCCAGCAGCCGAGAGGGTTATAATTCACCCCTCCACTTT
j_call: TRBJ1-6
d_call: NA
clone_size: NA
v_call: TRBV7-9

cdr3_aa: CSVGQPEKLFF
cdr3_nt: TGCAGCGTGGGACAGCCGGAAAAACTGTTTTTT
j_call: TRBJ1-4
d_call: TRBD1
clone_size: NA
v_call: TRBV29-1

cdr3_aa: CASSPVGNSNEKLFF
cdr3_nt: TGTGCCAGCTCACCTGTGGGGAATTCCAATGAAAAACTGTTTTTT
j_call: TRBJ1-4
d_call: NA
clone_size: NA
v_call: TRBV18

cdr3_aa: CASRRSGEETQYF
cdr3_nt: TGTGCCAGCAGGAGGAGCGGCGAAGAGACCCAGTACTTC
j_call: TRBJ2-5
d_call: NA
clone_size: NA
v_call: TRBV27

cdr3_aa: CASKGSLNTGELFF
cdr3_nt: TGTGCCAGCAAGGGGTCCCTAAACACCGGGGAGCTGTTTTTT
j_call: TRBJ2-2
d_call: NA
clone_size: NA
v_call: TRBV28

cdr3_aa: CASSKGPGEESTEAFF
cdr3_nt: TGCGCCAGCAGCAAGGGCCCGGGGGAGGAGAGCACTGAAGCTTTCTTT
j_call: TRBJ1-1
d_call: NA
clone_size: NA
v_call: TRBV5-1

cdr3_aa: CASSPDLQETQYF
cdr3_nt: TGTGCCAGCTCACCGGACTTACAAGAGACCCAGTACTTC
j_call: TRBJ2-5
d_call: NA
clone_size: NA
v_call: TRBV18

cdr3_aa: CASSQVRAGGTNTQYF
cdr3_nt: TGTGCCAGCAGCCAAGTCCGAGCGGGGGGTACGAATACGCAGTATTTT
j_call: TRBJ2-3
d_call: TRBD2
clone_size: NA
v_call: TRBV4-2

cdr3_aa: CAIGQGQGNYEQFF
cdr3_nt: TGTGCCATCGGCCAGGGACAGGGAAACTATGAGCAGTTCTTC
j_call: TRBJ2-1
d_call: TRBD1
clone_size: NA
v_call: TRBV10-3

cdr3_aa: CASTDNNQPQHF
cdr3_nt: TGTGCCAGCACCGATAACAATCAGCCCCAGCATTTT
j_call: TRBJ1-5
d_call: NA
clone_size: NA
v_call: TRBV7-2

cdr3_aa: CAWAGGGDTQYF
cdr3_nt: TGTGCCTGGGCGGGGGGCGGAGATACGCAGTATTTT
j_call: TRBJ2-3
d_call: TRBD2
clone_size: few
v_call: TRBV30

cdr3_aa: CASNRDSGNTIYF
cdr3_nt: TGTGCCAGTAACAGGGACTCTGGAAACACCATATATTTT
j_call: TRBJ1-3
d_call: NA
clone_size: few
v_call: TRBV19

cdr3_aa: CASSLTGGLNTEAFF
cdr3_nt: TGCGCCAGCAGCTTGACAGGGGGCCTGAACACTGAAGCTTTCTTT
j_call: TRBJ1-1
d_call: TRBD1
clone_size: NA
v_call: TRBV5-1

cdr3_aa: CASSRQGAWNYGYTF
cdr3_nt: TGTGCCAGCAGTCGGCAGGGGGCCTGGAACTATGGCTACACCTTC
j_call: TRBJ1-2
d_call: TRBD1
clone_size: NA
v_call: TRBV28

cdr3_aa: CASSLAVKEQFF
cdr3_nt: TGTGCCAGCAGCTTAGCGGTAAAGGAGCAGTTCTTC
j_call: TRBJ2-1
d_call: NA
clone_size: once
v_call: TRBV7-2

cdr3_aa: CASSYFFSNSPLHF
cdr3_nt: TGTGCCAGCAGTTATTTTTTTAGTAATTCACCCCTCCACTTT
j_call: TRBJ1-6
d_call: NA
clone_size: NA
v_call: TRBV6-5

cdr3_aa: CASLLVRNTIYF
cdr3_nt: TGTGCCAGCCTCCTCGTCCGGAACACCATATATTTT
j_call: TRBJ1-3
d_call: NA
clone_size: NA
v_call: TRBV6-1

cdr3_aa: CASSVGLAGGDTQYF
cdr3_nt: TGTGCCAGCAGCGTGGGACTAGCGGGAGGGGATACGCAGTATTTT
j_call: TRBJ2-3
d_call: TRBD2
clone_size: NA
v_call: TRBV5-4

cdr3_aa: CASSLWGGTGTGELFF
cdr3_nt: TGTGCCAGCAGTTTATGGGGAGGGACGGGGACCGGGGAGCTGTTTTTT
j_call: TRBJ2-2
d_call: TRBD2
clone_size: NA
v_call: TRBV28

cdr3_aa: CASRAPGGTDTQYF
cdr3_nt: TGTGCCAGCAGAGCCCCAGGGGGCACAGATACGCAGTATTTT
j_call: TRBJ2-3
d_call: NA
clone_size: NA
v_call: TRBV6-5

cdr3_aa: CASSLGSSGGWETQYF
cdr3_nt: TGTGCCAGCAGCTTAGGGTCTAGCGGGGGGTGGGAGACCCAGTACTTC
j_call: TRBJ2-5
d_call: TRBD2
clone_size: NA
v_call: TRBV7-2

cdr3_aa: CASSIQRTSGQETQYF
cdr3_nt: TGTGCCAGTAGTATCCAACGGACTAGCGGCCAAGAGACCCAGTACTTC
j_call: TRBJ2-5
d_call: TRBD2
clone_size: NA
v_call: TRBV19

cdr3_aa: CASSEGRGNSPLHF
cdr3_nt: TGTGCCAGCAGTGAAGGGCGGGGGAATTCACCCCTCCACTTT
j_call: TRBJ1-6
d_call: NA
clone_size: NA
v_call: TRBV6-4